Reported below is one T cell receptor (beta chain). Specified time point: late sampling 161 to 241 days after vaccination in a few convalescent patients. The germline gives CDR1 SGHVS, CDR2 FNYEAQ. This CDR3 spans 13 amino acids. V was cut by 8 bases and J by 4 bases, with 11 bases left in between. The entry originates in a study of vaccination and CD4 T cells after COVID-19. TCRdb itself ran the PCR reads through MiXCR, one entry per CDR3 protein. The table records some 40,000 distinct CDR3 sequences, more than 35% of them present only once. The specimen was CD4+ T cells from blood, collected about 7 months after SARS-CoV-2 vaccination. The chain combines TRBV7-6 with TRBJ2-2; possible D gene TRBD1, 6 bases. This TCR derives from a human donor who had recovered from COVID-19. CDR3 coding DNA: TGTGCCAGCCGGCAGGGGCTCACCGGGGAGCTGTTTTTT. The encoded protein is CASRQGLTGELFF.